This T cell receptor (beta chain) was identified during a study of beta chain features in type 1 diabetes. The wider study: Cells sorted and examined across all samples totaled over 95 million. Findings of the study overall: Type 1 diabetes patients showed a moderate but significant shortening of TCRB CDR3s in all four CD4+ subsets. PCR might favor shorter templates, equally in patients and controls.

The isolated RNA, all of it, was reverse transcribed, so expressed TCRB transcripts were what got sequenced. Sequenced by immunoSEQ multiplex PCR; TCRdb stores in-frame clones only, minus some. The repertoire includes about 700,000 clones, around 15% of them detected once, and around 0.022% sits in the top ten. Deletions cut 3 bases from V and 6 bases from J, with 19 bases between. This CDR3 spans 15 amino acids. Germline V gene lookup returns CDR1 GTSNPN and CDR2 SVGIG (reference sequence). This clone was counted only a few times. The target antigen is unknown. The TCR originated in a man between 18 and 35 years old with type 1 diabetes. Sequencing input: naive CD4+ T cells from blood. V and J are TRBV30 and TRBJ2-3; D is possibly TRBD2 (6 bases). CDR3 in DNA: TGTGCCTGGAGGACCCCGTGGGAGGCAGGGGATACGCAGTATTTT. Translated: CAWRTPWEAGDTQYF. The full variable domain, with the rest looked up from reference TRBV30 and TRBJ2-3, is SQTIHQWPATLVQPVGSPLSLECTVEGTSNPNLYWYRQAAGRGLQLLFYSVGIGQISSEVPQNLSASRPQDRQFILSSKKLLLSDSGFYLCAWRTPWEAGDTQYFGPGTRLTVL.